This TCR beta chain was captured in a study of blood T cell repertoires in COVID-19. As for the study in general: Sites across the United States, Italy and Spain contributed samples from acute and convalescent COVID-19. From T cells, B-cell-depleted T cells, or PBMCs came the material, which was cDNA or gDNA.

Those enrolled in Seattle joined during active infection and were followed longitudinally afterward. CDR1 MNHEY and CDR2 SMNVEV come from the germline V gene (reference sequence). Trimming pared 6 bases from V and 10 bases from J, leaving 10 bases between. CDR3 length: 11 amino acids. Repertoires were generated with immunoSEQ multiplex PCR, while TCRdb's copy carries only in-frame clones and drops some. The sample includes roughly 410,000 clones, more than 75% of them seen just once. The genes are TRBV27 and TRBJ2-1; the D is unclear. Sequenced sample: peripheral blood. The TCR sequence derives from a woman aged 60-75 years with COVID-19, enrolled during active disease. The CDR3 coding sequence is TGTGCCAGCAGGATGAGGTGGGAGCAGTTCTTC. This codes for CASRMRWEQFF.